This entry describes one T cell receptor (beta chain). Its antigen is as yet unknown. The germline V gene encodes CDR1 MNHNS and CDR2 SASEGT. V shed 7 bases, J shed 4 bases, and the junction held 8 bases outside the gene matches. CDR3 length: 15 residues. The sample comes from a study of chemoradiotherapy in HPV16-positive cancers. Whole-study findings and limits: During treatment, candidate HPV-specific clones and E7-related motifs expanded in tumor.

Method: immunoSEQ multiplex PCR; TCRdb's copy keeps in-frame clones and lacks some. This table holds approximately 5,000 clones, approximately 80% found once. The origin of this receptor is a human donor with HPV-associated anogenital cancer. The genes are TRBV6-1 and TRBJ1-5; 9 bases agree with TRBD1. This sample comprised tumor tissue, obtained from a patient who underwent chemoradiotherapy. The CDR3 region has the DNA TGTGCCAGCAAACGGGGGACAGGGAGGAATCAGCCCCAGCATTTT. This translates into CASKRGTGRNQPQHF.